This T cell receptor beta chain stems from a study of OX40 agonist ivuxolimab in advanced cancers. The method was immunoSEQ multiplex PCR; TCRdb's version includes in-frame clones alone and lacks a portion of them. Altogether approximately 70,000 clones are present, roughly 81% being singletons, with the ten largest covering around a sixth. With respect to this clone: The antigen is unknown.

Study conclusions and caveats: CD8+ T cells showed, on average, more clonal expansion than CD4+ cells.

Peripheral blood came from all dose cohorts at three timepoints. Germline V gene data show CDR1 as MNHEY and CDR2 as SVGAGI. V was pared by 0 bases and J by 0 bases, with 8 bases between. CDR3 length equals 15 residues. Sequencing used CD4+ or CD8+ T cells sorted from blood, obtained in a trial of the OX40 agonist ivuxolimab. This chain connects TRBV6-5 to TRBJ1-1; D uncertain. The sequence came from an adult with an advanced solid tumor such as melanoma, head and neck, liver or kidney cancer. The CDR3 protein is CASSYSENMNTEAFF. In DNA form, the CDR3 reads TGTGCCAGCAGTTACTCGGAGAATATGAACACTGAAGCTTTCTTT.